This passage covers 21 T cell receptor beta chains from one sample sequenced in a study (dated by TCRdb to about 2016). The library came from RT-PCR. Data came from an Illumina MiSeq. The raw public data were reprocessed by TCRdb itself: fastp quality trimming at Q25, MiXCR clonotype calling, in-frame beta chains only. CDR3 protein duplicates are merged, each entry listing the most common genes and DNA. Counted in this sample were 550,000 to 750,000 distinct CDR3 sequences; 13% to 15% of them appeared once. The top ten clones comprise roughly 4% of the sample. Specimen: memory CD4+ T cells from blood. The receptors derive from a female donor in good health, serving as a healthy control.

This chain connects TRBV6-2 or TRBV6-3 to TRBJ2-3; tentative D call: TRBD1 (6 bases). The CDR3 is 14 residues long. V was trimmed by 5 bases and J by 6 bases, leaving 15 bases between them. The germline gives CDR1 MNHEY, CDR2 SVGEGT. The CDR3 sequence is CASSIQGTVDTQYF. Written as DNA, the CDR3 is TGTGCCAGCAGTATACAGGGTACGGTGGATACGCAGTATTTT.

The chain combines TRBV7-2 with TRBJ2-7; TRBD1 aligns across 7 bases. Germline V gives CDR1 SGHTA, CDR2 FQGNSA. The CDR3 is 15 amino acids. The V gene end was trimmed by 8 bases and the J gene end by 4 bases; junction bases not matched to a gene: 14. CDR3 residues: CASSSDRDSLYEQYF. CDR3 in DNA: TGTGCCAGCTCGTCCGACCGGGACAGTTTATACGAGCAGTACTTC. Supplemented by reference TRBV7-2 and TRBJ2-7, the full variable domain reads GAGVSQSPSNKVTEKGKDVELRCDPISGHTALYWYRQSLGQGLEFLIYFQGNSAPDKSGLPSDRFSAERTGGSVSTLTIQRTQQEDSAVYLCASSSDRDSLYEQYFGPGTRLTVT.

The V gene is TRBV20-1, the J gene TRBJ2-1; 7 bases match TRBD2. This CDR3 contains 16 residues. Germline values: CDR1 DFQATT, CDR2 SNEGSKA (reference sequence). The J segment lost 3 bases and the V segment lost 1 base, leaving 9 bases of the junction unmatched. Here the CDR3 DNA reads TGCAGTGCTAGAGTGGGAGGGCCTGGTAGCTACAATGAGCAGTTCTTC. It specifies CSARVGGPGSYNEQFF.

The J gene is TRBJ1-6, the V gene TRBV20-1; possible D gene TRBD1, 5 bases. Germline V gene lookup returns CDR1 DFQATT and CDR2 SNEGSKA (reference sequence). V lost 1 base and J 8 bases, leaving 9 bases between the germline ends. The length of the CDR3 is 13 residues. CDR3 nucleotides: TGCAGTGCTAGAGTCGGGGGTGATTCACCCCTCCACTTT. It translates to CSARVGGDSPLHF.

At least ten counts were recorded for this clonotype. This chain joins TRBV3-1 and TRBJ2-7; D call uncertain. Germline lookup yields CDR1 LGHDT and CDR2 YNNKEL (reference sequence). The V end lost 6 bases, the J end lost 0 bases, and 9 bases lay between the germline ends. This CDR3 has 13 residues. CDR3 bases: TGTGCCAGCAGTCAGCGTGACTCCTACGAGCAGTACTTC. This translates into CASSQRDSYEQYF.

Ten or more counts support this clonotype. The chain is built from TRBV4-3 and TRBJ2-1; 7 nucleotides agree with TRBD2. Germline values: CDR1 LGHNA, CDR2 YSLEER. The CDR3 spans 16 residues. J lost 5 bases, V lost 0 bases, and 7 bases had no gene match. CDR3 in amino acids: CASSQDSSGIDNEQFF. As DNA, the CDR3 is TGCGCCAGCAGCCAAGATTCCAGCGGGATTGACAATGAGCAGTTCTTC.

This clonotype came up many times. The chain uses TRBV20-1 and TRBJ2-1; no firm D call. V gave up 5 bases and J gave up 4 bases, with 12 bases separating them. This CDR3 is 13 amino acids long. Germline assignment: CDR1 DFQATT and CDR2 SNEGSKA (reference sequence). CDR3 loop: CSALRVGYNEQFF. The CDR3 DNA follows: TGCAGTGCTCTAAGAGTGGGTTACAATGAGCAGTTCTTC.

The genes are TRBV20-1 and TRBJ1-1; no clear D gene. Germline CDR1 reads DFQATT; CDR2 reads SNEGSKA (reference sequence). Trimming removed 0 bases at V and 1 base at J, with 9 bases between. This CDR3 has 14 residues. The CDR3 sequence: CSARDYGGNTEAFF. DNA for the CDR3: TGCAGTGCTAGAGATTACGGCGGGAACACTGAAGCTTTCTTT.

This clonotype was detected only once. One base away lies a much larger clone, so this may be a sequencing read error. As the CDR3 is not closed by the conserved phenylalanine or tryptophan, this likely results from a read error. The rearrangement joins TRBV27 to TRBJ2-3, with 7 bases lining up with TRBD2. The CDR3 covers 13 residues. The J segment lost 5 bases and the V segment lost 6 bases, leaving 5 bases of the junction unmatched. Germline CDR1 is MNHEY and CDR2 is SMNVEV (reference sequence). The CDR3 region has the DNA TGTGCCAGCAGCCGACTAGCAGGAGATACGCAGTATTCT. Its protein is CASSRLAGDTQYS.

The table lists this clonotype with a few counts. The J gene is TRBJ2-5, the V gene TRBV6-5; D not certain. Germline values: CDR1 MNHEY, CDR2 SVGAGI. The CDR3 is made up of 13 amino acids. The V end lost 6 bases, the J end lost 3 bases, and 11 bases lay between the germline ends. The DNA for the CDR3 is TGTGCCAGCAGACCCTGGGCGGAAGAGACCCAGTACTTC. Protein product: CASRPWAEETQYF.

This clonotype was observed many times. CDR3 sequence reads: CASSLGLAEITDTQYF. DNA of the CDR3: TGTGCCAGCAGCTTAGGACTAGCGGAGATCACAGATACGCAGTATTTT. This chain uses TRBV7-3 with TRBJ2-3, with TRBD2 matching 10 bases. The CDR3 has 16 residues. From germline, CDR1 is SGHTA and CDR2 FQGTGA. V lost 2 bases, J lost 2 bases, and 4 bases stayed unmatched.

This clonotype was counted a few times. This chain joins TRBV5-1 and TRBJ1-6; D remains ambiguous. CDR3 size: 15 residues. The V gene's germline CDR1 is SGHRS and CDR2 YFSETQ. The V gene lost 1 base and the J gene lost 7 bases, with 12 bases spanning the gap. The CDR3 loop is CASSLNWETNSPLHF. DNA of the CDR3: TGCGCCAGCAGCTTGAATTGGGAGACGAATTCACCCCTCCACTTT.

This rearrangement joins TRBV20-1 to TRBJ1-2; 7 nucleotides match TRBD1. The CDR3 sequence is 15 residues long. The germline gives CDR1 DFQATT, CDR2 SNEGSKA (reference sequence). Here the CDR3 reads CSATRPDRDSYGYTF. The CDR3 bases are TGCAGCGCGACGCGACCGGACCGGGACAGCTATGGCTACACCTTC.

The V call is TRBV19, the J call TRBJ1-5; TRBD1 is a possible D gene (5 bases). Germline CDR1 and CDR2: LNHDA and SQIVND (reference sequence). V lost 5 bases to trimming and J lost 6 bases, with 5 bases between them. There are 11 residues in the CDR3. The CDR3 sequence: CASSGAQPQHF. For the CDR3, the DNA is TGTGCCAGTAGTGGGGCTCAGCCCCAGCATTTT.

This clonotype has more than one count but fewer than ten. V usage is TRBV7-2 and J usage is TRBJ1-6; no clear D gene. The CDR3 totals 16 residues. From germline, CDR1 is SGHTA and CDR2 FQGNSA. The V end was cut by 5 bases, the J end by 10 bases, with 21 bases between. The CDR3 DNA follows: TGTGCCAGCAGCCCCAACGGAGGGTTTACTCTGTCACCCCTCCACTTT. Amino acids: CASSPNGGFTLSPLHF. Combining the CDR3 with reference TRBV7-2 and TRBJ1-6 gives the whole variable domain GAGVSQSPSNKVTEKGKDVELRCDPISGHTALYWYRQSLGQGLEFLIYFQGNSAPDKSGLPSDRFSAERTGGSVSTLTIQRTQQEDSAVYLCASSPNGGFTLSPLHFGNGTRLTVT.

Regarding this clonotype: Germline is not matched at one junction end, which may reflect a read error. V is TRBV4-3 and J is TRBJ1-6, with D tentatively TRBD1 (6 bases). This CDR3 region has 13 residues. The germline V gene encodes CDR1 LGHNA and CDR2 YSLEER. CDR3 loop: CASGYRVGSPLYF. The CDR3 DNA sequence: TGCGCCAGCGGCTACAGGGTCGGTTCACCCCTCTACTTT.

Concerning this clonotype: Since a much larger clone is just one base distant, this may be a read error. The V and J genes are TRBV7-9 and TRBJ1-4; 8 nucleotides align to TRBD1. V shed 5 bases, J shed 10 bases, and the junction held 9 bases outside the gene matches. The germline V gene has CDR1 SEHNR and CDR2 FQNEAQ (reference sequence). This CDR3 has 14 amino acids. CDR3 protein: CASSRGQGSGKLFF. For the CDR3, the DNA is TGTGCCAGCAGCCGTGGACAGGGCAGTGGAAAACTGTTTTTT.

This clonotype was detected a few times. The rearrangement joins TRBV3-1 to TRBJ1-1; a weak D match, TRBD1 (5 bases). The V end lost 6 bases, the J end lost 2 bases, and 10 bases lay between the germline ends. Germline CDR1 reads LGHDT; CDR2 reads YNNKEL (reference sequence). The CDR3 has 13 residues. The CDR3: CASRSGDNTEAFF. DNA of the CDR3: TGTGCCAGCAGGTCGGGGGATAACACTGAAGCTTTCTTT.

The table lists this clonotype with a few counts. V usage is TRBV20-1 and J usage is TRBJ2-7; 9 bases line up with TRBD2. The CDR3 extends over 15 amino acids. The trim removed 6 bases at V and 2 bases at J, leaving 11 bases unmatched. Germline assignment: CDR1 DFQATT and CDR2 SNEGSKA (reference sequence). The CDR3 sequence is CSAQRATSGTYEQYF. CDR3 bases: TGCAGTGCCCAGCGGGCGACTAGCGGTACCTACGAGCAGTACTTC.

In its sample, this clonotype was seen many times. The chain carries TRBV7-2 and TRBJ2-3; the D gene is possibly TRBD1 (5 bases). V was shortened by 5 bases and J by 1 base, with 10 bases between the two germline ends. CDR3 size: 14 residues. CDR1 and CDR2 from the germline V gene are SGHTA and FQGNSA. CDR3 in DNA: TGTGCCAGCAGCCTGGGGCACCGCACAGATACGCAGTATTTT. It specifies CASSLGHRTDTQYF.

This clonotype showed up just a few times. The chain carries TRBV12-3 or TRBV12-4 and TRBJ1-2; 7 bases line up with TRBD1. The CDR3 spans 14 residues. The V segment lost 5 bases and the J segment 6 bases; nucleotides outside the gene matches: 9. CDR3 sequence (DNA): TGTGCCAGCAGTGCTACGGACAGGACCCATGGCTACACCTTC. Its translation is CASSATDRTHGYTF.